This TCR beta chain emerged from a study of cytomegalovirus exposure and HLA in healthy donors. PCR was performed using 60 Vbeta and 13 Jbeta primers. Sequencing was performed with immunoSEQ multiplex PCR; in TCRdb, only in-frame clones are kept and a portion is missing. The sample yields about 96,000 clones, approximately 72% seen once. The CDR3 runs to 15 residues. Trimming took 1 base from V and 7 from J, leaving 11 bases between them. From germline, CDR1 is MNHEY and CDR2 SVGAGI. The material sequenced was PBMCs. The clonotype comes from a female donor in good health and CMV-seropositive. The gene calls are TRBV6-5 and TRBJ1-6, with D maybe TRBD1 (5 bases). CDR3 in amino acids: CASSYFGQGNSPLHF. Here the CDR3 DNA reads TGTGCCAGCAGTTACTTCGGACAAGGGAATTCACCCCTCCACTTT.